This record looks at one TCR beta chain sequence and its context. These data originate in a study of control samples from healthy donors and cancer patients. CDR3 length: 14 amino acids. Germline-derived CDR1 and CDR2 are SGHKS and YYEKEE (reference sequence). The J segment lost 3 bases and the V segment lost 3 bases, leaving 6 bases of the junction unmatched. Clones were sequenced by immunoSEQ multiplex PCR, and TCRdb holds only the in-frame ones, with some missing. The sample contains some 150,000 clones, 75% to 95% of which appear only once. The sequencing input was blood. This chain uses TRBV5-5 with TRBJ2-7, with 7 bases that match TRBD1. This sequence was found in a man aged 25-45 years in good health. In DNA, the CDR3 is TGTGCCAGCAGCTCTGTACAGGGGCACTACGAGCAGTACTTC. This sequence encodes CASSSVQGHYEQYF.